This T cell receptor (beta chain) appears in the sequencing data of a study of T cell changes during pregnancy in multiple sclerosis (dated by TCRdb to the late 2010s). Study-level background: The study examined how the T cell repertoire changed over the course of pregnancy in women with multiple sclerosis.

The CDR1 and CDR2 encoded by the germline V gene (reference sequence) are GTSNPN and SVGIG. Inclusive of the bounding cysteine and phenylalanine, the CDR3 is 14 residues long. Only the CDR3 DNA stays, 42 bases, in frame from base 1. Trimming at the junction amounts to 8 bases on V and 0 bases on J, and the germline ends lie 16 bases apart. Receptor amplification or capture employed the immunoSEQ multiplex PCR assay. The table comes from immuneACCESS by way of TCRdb, which keeps in-frame sequences with V and J called. Part of the clones is missing from these tables; in studies checked, under half for an unresolved V gene and the rest for unknown reasons. The sample yields tens of thousands of clones; 90% to 95% were counted once. The ten largest clonotypes hold about 0.4% of the sample. Concerning this clone: Its antigen remains undetermined. No much larger clone exists at a distance of one base, and base qualities are not known.

Sequences were derived from CD4+ T cells from peripheral blood mononuclear cells, sampled in the second trimester of pregnancy. The rearrangement combines TRBV30 with TRBJ1-1, with TRBD1 tentatively as D gene (5 bases match). This receptor was identified in a female donor with multiple sclerosis, enrolled in a pregnancy study. The sequenced DNA is TGTGCCCGGAACAGGTTCGAGTTGAACACTGAAGCTTTCTTT. Protein translation: CARNRFELNTEAFF.